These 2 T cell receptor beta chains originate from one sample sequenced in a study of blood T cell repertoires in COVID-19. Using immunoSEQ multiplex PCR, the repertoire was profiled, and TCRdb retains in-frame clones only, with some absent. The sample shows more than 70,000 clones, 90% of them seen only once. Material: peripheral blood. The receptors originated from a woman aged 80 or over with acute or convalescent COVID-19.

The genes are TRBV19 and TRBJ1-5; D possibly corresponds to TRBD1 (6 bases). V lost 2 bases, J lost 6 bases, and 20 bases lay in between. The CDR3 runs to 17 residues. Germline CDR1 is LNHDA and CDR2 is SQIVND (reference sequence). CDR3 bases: TGTGCCAGTAGTATAACAGCCAGGGTGGGGGCAGGTCAGCCCCAGCATTTT. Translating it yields CASSITARVGAGQPQHF.

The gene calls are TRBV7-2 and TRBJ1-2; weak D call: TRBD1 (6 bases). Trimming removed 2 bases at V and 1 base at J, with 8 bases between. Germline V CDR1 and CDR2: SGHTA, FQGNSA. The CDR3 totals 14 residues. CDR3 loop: CASSLRQVNYGYTF. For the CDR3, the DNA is TGTGCCAGCAGCTTAAGACAGGTTAACTATGGCTACACCTTC.